Each of the 4 T cell receptor beta chains below was sequenced from the same sample in a study of shared clonotypes between healthy human individuals. The repertoire was sequenced with immunoSEQ multiplex PCR; TCRdb's copy has only in-frame clones and lacks some. Counted here are 2.3 million or so clones, approximately 93% occurring once; the ten biggest clones make up 0.39%. Sequencing was carried out using naive CD4+ T cells from PBMCs. Indicated subset: CD45RA+ positively selected. These receptors were taken from a man aged 18 to 30 in good health. Some clones in this sample may be carry-over from other donors' samples.

The genes are TRBV27 and TRBJ2-7; D gene uncertain. This CDR3 is 14 amino acids long. V gave up 4 bases and J gave up 0 bases, with 10 bases separating them. Per germline, CDR1 MNHEY and CDR2 SMNVEV (reference sequence). Here the CDR3 reads CASSSHFSSYEQYF. The CDR3 DNA sequence: TGTGCCAGCAGTTCACACTTTAGCTCCTACGAGCAGTACTTC.

This rearrangement joins TRBV5-1 to TRBJ2-7; 9 bases are shared with TRBD2. Germline CDR1 and CDR2: SGHRS and YFSETQ. Trimming at V came to 0 bases and at J to 3 bases, leaving 4 bases not matched to a gene. The length of the CDR3 is 15 residues. DNA of the CDR3: TGCGCCAGCAGCTTGGTAGCGGGAGAGAACTACGAGCAGTACTTC. This sequence encodes CASSLVAGENYEQYF.

The CDR3 loop is CASSLGVSGSIYEQYF. The CDR3 nucleotides read TGTGCCAGCAGCCTGGGGGTTAGCGGGTCAATCTACGAGCAGTACTTC. The chain carries TRBV5-4 and TRBJ2-7, with 7 bases matching TRBD2. The CDR3 loop spans 16 amino acids. V lost 4 bases and J lost 3; bases outside the gene matches: 13. The germline V gene has CDR1 SGHNT and CDR2 YYREEE (reference sequence).

In DNA, the CDR3 is TGTGCCAGCAGTGAAGGGGTAGCGGGGGCCACAGATACGCAGTATTTT. It specifies CASSEGVAGATDTQYF. The chain uses TRBV6-1 and TRBJ2-3; TRBD2 aligns across 9 bases. The CDR3 contains 16 residues. CDR1 and CDR2 from the germline V gene are MNHNS and SASEGT. V lost 1 base, J lost 2 bases, and 4 bases stayed unmatched.